The text below deals with one T cell receptor (beta chain). This sample is drawn from a study of blood T cell repertoires in COVID-19. Study background: Acute and convalescent COVID-19 samples came from the United States, Italy and Spain. The analysed material was cDNA or gDNA that came from T cells, B-cell-depleted T cells, or PBMCs.

This CDR3 contains 16 residues. Authors' analysis steps: Reference gene primer amplification gave nucleated cell count estimates. Data came from immunoSEQ multiplex PCR; TCRdb stores just in-frame clones and leaves some out. V and J calls and clone size come straight from that table; D and trimming were deduced from the DNA. The repertoire holds roughly 73,000 clones, with 86% as singletons. Sequenced: peripheral blood. The genes are TRBV12-2 and TRBJ1-5; no check of the table's D call, TRBD1, against the DNA was made. TRBV12-2 is termed a pseudogene. The clonotype was recovered from a man aged 70 or older with active COVID-19. CDR3 DNA sequence: TGTGCAAGTCGCTCTCCGGACAGGGGCGGTTGTCAGCCCCAGCATTTT. Translation gives CASRSPDRGGCQPQHF.